This TCR beta chain was sequenced for a study of cytomegalovirus exposure and HLA in healthy donors. The primer mix had 60 Vbeta and 13 Jbeta primers. As handled by the study authors: In a later analysis, some 10 million of approximately 81 million unique beta chains occurred in at least two donors. The data were produced by immunoSEQ multiplex PCR, yet TCRdb's version contains in-frame clones alone and is incomplete. D and trimming were read from the DNA, whereas the V and J calls and clone size are those reported in that table. The sample has under 200,000 clones, over 70% seen once. Study results and caveats: Previously analyzed data showed that most TCR beta V segments were productive at a frequency of about 87% or about 30%. It was reported that the classifier diagnosed cytomegalovirus status with high specificity and sensitivity in both the original and validation cohorts. Immune exposure information available was restricted to CMV serostatus.

Trimming removed 1 base at V and 4 bases at J, with 10 bases between. The CDR3 length is 14 residues. Germline loops: CDR1 LNHNV, CDR2 YYDKDF (reference sequence). Worth noting for this clone: What it recognizes is unknown.

The sequence was collected from a middle-aged man in good health and CMV-seronegative. Sequencing was carried out using PBMCs. The J gene is TRBJ1-1, the V gene TRBV15, with D possibly TRBD1 on 6 matching bases. The CDR3 loop reads CATSRAGVITEAFF. The CDR3 DNA reads as TGTGCCACCAGCAGAGCAGGGGTTATCACTGAAGCTTTCTTT.